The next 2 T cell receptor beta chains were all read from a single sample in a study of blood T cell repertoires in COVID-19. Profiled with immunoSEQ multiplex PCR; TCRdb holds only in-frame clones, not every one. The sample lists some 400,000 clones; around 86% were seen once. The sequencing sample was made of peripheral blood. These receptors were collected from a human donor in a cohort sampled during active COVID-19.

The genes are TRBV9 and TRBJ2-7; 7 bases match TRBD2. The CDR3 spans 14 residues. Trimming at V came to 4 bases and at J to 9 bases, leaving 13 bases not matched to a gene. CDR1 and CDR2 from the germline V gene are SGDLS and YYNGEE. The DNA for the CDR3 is TGTGCCAGCAGCCGTAGTGGGGCGGGAGCGGCGCAGTACTTC. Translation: CASSRSGAGAAQYF.

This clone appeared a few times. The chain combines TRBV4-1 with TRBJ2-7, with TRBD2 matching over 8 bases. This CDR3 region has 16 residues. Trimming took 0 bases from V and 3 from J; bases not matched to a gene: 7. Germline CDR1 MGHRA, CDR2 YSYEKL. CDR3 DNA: TGCGCCAGCAGCCAAGAAGAGGGCGGGGGGTACTACGAGCAGTACTTC. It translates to CASSQEEGGGYYEQYF.